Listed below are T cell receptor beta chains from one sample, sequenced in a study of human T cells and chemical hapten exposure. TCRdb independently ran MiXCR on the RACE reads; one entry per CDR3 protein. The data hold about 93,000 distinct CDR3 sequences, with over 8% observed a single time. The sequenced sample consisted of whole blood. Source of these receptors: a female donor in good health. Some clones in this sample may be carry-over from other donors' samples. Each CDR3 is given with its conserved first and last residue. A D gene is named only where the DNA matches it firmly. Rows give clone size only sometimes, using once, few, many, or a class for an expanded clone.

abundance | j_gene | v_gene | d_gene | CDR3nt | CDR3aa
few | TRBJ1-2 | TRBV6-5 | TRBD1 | TGTGCCAGCAGTCCGGACAGGCTGGGGTGGGGCTACACCTTC | CASSPDRLGWGYTF
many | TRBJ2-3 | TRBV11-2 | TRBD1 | TGTGCCAGCACCCGCAAACAGGGGGCTTTTGATACGCAGTATTTT | CASTRKQGAFDTQYF
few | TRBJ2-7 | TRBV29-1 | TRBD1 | TGCAGCGCGGGCCGGGACAGGGACTCCTACGAGCAGTACTTC | CSAGRDRDSYEQYF
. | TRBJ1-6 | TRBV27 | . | TGTGCCAGCAGTGAAAATAAGAATTTTAAGAATTCACCCCTCCACTTT | CASSENKNFKNSPLHF
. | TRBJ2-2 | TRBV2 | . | TGTGCCAGCAGAGCGACACGGAACACCGGGGAGCTGTTTTTT | CASRATRNTGELFF
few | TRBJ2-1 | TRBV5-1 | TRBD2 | TGCGCCAGCAGCTTGATACTAGCGGGAAGCTACAATGAGCAGTTCTTC | CASSLILAGSYNEQFF
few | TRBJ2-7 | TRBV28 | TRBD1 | TGTGCCAGCAGTTTTGCCCAGGGGGTTGCCGAGCAGTACTTC | CASSFAQGVAEQYF
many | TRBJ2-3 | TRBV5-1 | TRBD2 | TGCGCCAGCAGCTTAGGGGGACTAGCGGGAGTAAAGGATACGCAGTATTTT | CASSLGGLAGVKDTQYF
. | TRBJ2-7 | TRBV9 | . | TGTGCCAGCAGCCAACAGGACGTCACAGGCTACGAGCAGTACTTC | CASSQQDVTGYEQYF
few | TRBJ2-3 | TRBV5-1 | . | TGCGCCAGCAGCTTGGTGTTAGCGACAGATACGCAGTATTTT | CASSLVLATDTQYF
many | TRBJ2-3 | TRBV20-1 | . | TGCAGTGCTTCAGGGGGGGCGGAGGGTCGCACAGATACGCAGTATTTT | CSASGGAEGRTDTQYF
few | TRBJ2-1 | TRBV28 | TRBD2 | TGTGCCAGCGCAGGGATAGGAGCGGGATCGGGGAAGGGTGAGCAGTTCTTC | CASAGIGAGSGKGEQFF
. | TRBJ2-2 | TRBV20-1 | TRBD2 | TGCAGTGCTAGAGGGGAGGGACTAGCGAGCTACACCGGGGAGCTGTTTTTT | CSARGEGLASYTGELFF
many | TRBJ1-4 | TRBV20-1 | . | TGCAGTGCTAGGAGCTCGCCCAGGGGACCACGTGAAAAACTGTTTTTT | CSARSSPRGPREKLFF
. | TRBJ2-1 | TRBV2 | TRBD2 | TGTGCCAGCTTAAGGGAGGGCAATGAGCAGTTCTTC | CASLREGNEQFF
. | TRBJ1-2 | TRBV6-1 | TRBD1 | TGTGCCAGCAGTGAAGTAGCAAGACAGGGGAAGGGTGGCTACACCTTC | CASSEVARQGKGGYTF
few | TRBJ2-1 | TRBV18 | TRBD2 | TGTGCCAGCTCACCAAGGGCGACTAGCGGGCCCTACAATGAGCAGTTCTTC | CASSPRATSGPYNEQFF
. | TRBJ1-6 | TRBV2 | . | TGTGCCAGCACCGCCGCATATAATTCACCCCTCCACTTT | CASTAAYNSPLHF
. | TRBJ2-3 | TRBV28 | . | TGTGCCAGCTCTTTGTTGGGGGCCGACACAGATACGCAGTATTTT | CASSLLGADTDTQYF
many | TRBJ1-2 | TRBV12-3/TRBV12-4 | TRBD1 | TGTGCCAGCAGTTTCCGGGACAGGGATGGCTACACCTTC | CASSFRDRDGYTF
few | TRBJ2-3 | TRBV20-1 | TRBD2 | TGCAGTGCTAGAAGCCCTAGCGGGCTAGATACGCAGTATTTT | CSARSPSGLDTQYF
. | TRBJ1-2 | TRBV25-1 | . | TGTGCCAGCAGGGATAGCCCTGATGGCTACACCTTC | CASRDSPDGYTF
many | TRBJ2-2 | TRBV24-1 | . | TGTGCCACCAGTGATCCTCTCTTGCCGGCGGACACCGGGGAGCTGTTTTTT | CATSDPLLPADTGELFF
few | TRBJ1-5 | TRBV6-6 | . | TGTGCCAGCAGCGTGGACGGGGAGCCCCAGCATTTT | CASSVDGEPQHF
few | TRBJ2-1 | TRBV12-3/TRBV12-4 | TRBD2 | TGTGCCAGCAGTTTAAGGGTAGCGGGAACCTACAATGAGCAGTTCTTC | CASSLRVAGTYNEQFF
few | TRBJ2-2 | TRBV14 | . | TGTGCCAGCGGATCTTCCGGGGAGCTGTTTTTT | CASGSSGELFF
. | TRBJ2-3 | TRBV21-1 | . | TGTGCCAGCAGCAAGGGGAGGGACCACATGGGGGATACGCAGTATTTT | CASSKGRDHMGDTQYF
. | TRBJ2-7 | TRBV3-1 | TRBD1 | TGTGCCAGCAGCCAGGGACAGGGGCCGGGCGAGCAGTACTTC | CASSQGQGPGEQYF
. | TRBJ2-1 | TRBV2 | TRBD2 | TGTGCCAGCCTCGATAGCGGGAGGGCCAACAATGAGCAGTTCTTC | CASLDSGRANNEQFF
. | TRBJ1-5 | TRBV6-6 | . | TGTGCCAGCAGTTCCCTCTGGGTCCGCCAGCCCCAGCATTTT | CASSSLWVRQPQHF
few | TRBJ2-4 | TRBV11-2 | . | TGTGCCAGCAGCTTAGATACAGAGTTGTTGCGGGACGTCAAAAACATTCAGTACTTC | CASSLDTELLRDVKNIQYF
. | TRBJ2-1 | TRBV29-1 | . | TGCAGCGTTGGTATGAGGGTTGAAGGGGAAATGGGCGGAGCGGCCCAGTTCTTC | CSVGMRVEGEMGGAAQFF
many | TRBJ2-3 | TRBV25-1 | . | TGTGCCAGCAGCGGGGGCGGACTAGTCACAGATACGCAGTATTTT | CASSGGGLVTDTQYF
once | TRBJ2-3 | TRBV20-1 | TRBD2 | TGCAGTGCTAGACCCTGGACTAGCGGGAGGGCCGGGGATACGCAGTATTTT | CSARPWTSGRAGDTQYF
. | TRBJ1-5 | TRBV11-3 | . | TGTGCCAGCAGCTTAGCGGGGGCGACAGCAGATAGCAATCAGCCCCAGCATTTT | CASSLAGATADSNQPQHF
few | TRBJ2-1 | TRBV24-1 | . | TGTGCCACCAGTAACGACGAGCACAATGAGCAGTTCTTC | CATSNDEHNEQFF
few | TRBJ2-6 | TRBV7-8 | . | TGTGCCAGCAGCCCCCGCGCGGGTGGCGCTGGGGCCAACGTCCTGACTTTC | CASSPRAGGAGANVLTF
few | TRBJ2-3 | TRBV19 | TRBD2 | TGTGCCAGTAGTATAGATCGAAGCGGGAGTTGGGATACGCAGTATTTT | CASSIDRSGSWDTQYF
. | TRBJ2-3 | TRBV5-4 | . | TGTGCCAGCAGCTTCCCTCAAGATACGCAGTATTTT | CASSFPQDTQYF
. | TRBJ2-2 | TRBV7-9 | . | TGTGCCAGCAGCCCCCCCACCGGGGAGCTGTTTTTT | CASSPPTGELFF
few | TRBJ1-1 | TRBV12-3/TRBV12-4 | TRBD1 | TGTGCCAGCAGACCCGGACAGGAGAACACTGAAGCTTTCTTT | CASRPGQENTEAFF